The clone carrying this T cell receptor (beta chain) was seen more than once but under ten times. Its antigen is as yet unknown. The data belong to a study of T-cell memory formation after mild COVID-19. General study results and limits: SARS-CoV-2 specificity was not confirmed for second-wave clones peaking on day 37.

TCRdb fed the 5' RACE reads into MiXCR, producing one record per CDR3 protein. The repertoire consists of under 300,000 distinct CDR3 sequences, with 8% to 9.5% occurring once and the leading ten covering 20% to 25%. V shed 7 bases, J shed 4 bases, and the junction held 8 bases outside the gene matches. The CDR3 consists of 14 residues. Germline V gives CDR1 ENHRY, CDR2 SYGVKD. Sequencing was carried out using PBMCs or a T cell subset sorted from them (not recorded which). The clonotype was recovered from a man aged 18 to 35 who had mild COVID-19 (a few samples of this study predate the infection). Cell type and time point are not known. The chain uses TRBV10-3 and TRBJ2-3, with 7 bases aligning to TRBD1. The CDR3 spells CAITTGQRPDTQYF. The CDR3 DNA reads TGTGCCATCACCACGGGACAGCGACCAGATACGCAGTATTTT.